These T cell receptor beta chains were read from a single sample in a study of T cells in Graves' hyperthyroidism and ophthalmopathy. TCRdb processed the multiplex PCR reads anew with MiXCR; each CDR3 protein has one entry. The sample lists around 540,000 distinct CDR3 sequences, 15% to 20% occurring once. Source material: blood. These receptors were obtained from a woman in her thirties with Graves' ophthalmopathy. Each CDR3 is given with its conserved first and last residue. Each record gives: V gene, clone size, D gene, J gene, CDR3 protein, CDR3 DNA. D genes are given only for firm matches. Some rows mark clone size as missing; the rest say once, few, many or name a class of expanded clone.

V gene: TRBV6-2/TRBV6-3
clone size: NA
D gene: TRBD2
J gene: TRBJ2-5
CDR3 protein: CASSISLAGGDGETQYF
CDR3 DNA: TGTGCCAGCAGTATCTCCTTAGCGGGAGGGGACGGAGAGACCCAGTACTTC

V gene: TRBV20-1
clone size: many
D gene: TRBD1
J gene: TRBJ2-3
CDR3 protein: CSARDRGMRGPTDTQYF
CDR3 DNA: TGCAGTGCTAGAGACAGGGGAATGAGGGGGCCCACAGATACGCAGTATTTT

V gene: TRBV3-1
clone size: many
D gene: NA
J gene: TRBJ2-7
CDR3 protein: CASVSRTEEQYF
CDR3 DNA: TGTGCCAGCGTGTCGCGGACAGAAGAGCAGTACTTC

V gene: TRBV6-2/TRBV6-3
clone size: many
D gene: NA
J gene: TRBJ2-7
CDR3 protein: CASTKKADNNEQYF
CDR3 DNA: TGTGCCAGCACCAAGAAAGCGGACAATAACGAGCAGTACTTC

V gene: TRBV5-1
clone size: NA
D gene: NA
J gene: TRBJ2-7
CDR3 protein: CASSLAGQGNKQYF
CDR3 DNA: TGCGCCAGCAGCTTGGCCGGGCAGGGGAACAAGCAGTACTTC

V gene: TRBV7-3
clone size: NA
D gene: TRBD2
J gene: TRBJ2-3
CDR3 protein: CASSPDSGSSDTQYF
CDR3 DNA: TGTGCCAGCAGCCCCGATAGCGGGAGTTCAGATACGCAGTATTTT

V gene: TRBV7-2
clone size: NA
D gene: NA
J gene: TRBJ2-3
CDR3 protein: CASSLFGVTDTQYF
CDR3 DNA: TGTGCCAGCAGCTTATTCGGGGTCACAGATACGCAGTATTTT

V gene: TRBV19
clone size: NA
D gene: NA
J gene: TRBJ2-2
CDR3 protein: CASSPDGAYTGELFF
CDR3 DNA: TGTGCCAGTAGCCCGGACGGGGCTTACACCGGGGAGCTGTTTTTT

V gene: TRBV6-2/TRBV6-3
clone size: many
D gene: NA
J gene: TRBJ1-1
CDR3 protein: CASSFELGGGNTEAFF
CDR3 DNA: TGTGCCAGCAGTTTTGAACTGGGAGGTGGAAACACTGAAGCTTTCTTT

V gene: TRBV7-9
clone size: many
D gene: NA
J gene: TRBJ2-7
CDR3 protein: CASSLAPNEQYF
CDR3 DNA: TGTGCCAGCAGCCTCGCCCCGAACGAGCAGTACTTC

V gene: TRBV11-2
clone size: NA
D gene: NA
J gene: TRBJ2-2
CDR3 protein: CASSSVTGTTGELFF
CDR3 DNA: TGTGCCAGCAGCTCAGTAACAGGTACCACCGGGGAGCTGTTTTTT

V gene: TRBV28
clone size: many
D gene: NA
J gene: TRBJ2-2
CDR3 protein: CASSLIAGAGELFF
CDR3 DNA: TGTGCCAGCAGTTTAATCGCTGGGGCCGGGGAGCTGTTTTTT

V gene: TRBV6-4
clone size: few
D gene: NA
J gene: TRBJ1-2
CDR3 protein: CASSDQFGSREGYTF
CDR3 DNA: TGTGCCAGCAGTGACCAATTCGGGTCCCGGGAGGGCTACACCTTC

V gene: TRBV5-6
clone size: few
D gene: NA
J gene: TRBJ2-6
CDR3 protein: CASSFSGDSGANVLTF
CDR3 DNA: TGTGCCAGCAGCTTTTCCGGAGATTCAGGGGCCAACGTCCTGACTTTC

V gene: TRBV28
clone size: many
D gene: NA
J gene: TRBJ1-1
CDR3 protein: CASSARGGRGTTEAFF
CDR3 DNA: TGTGCCAGCAGTGCTAGGGGGGGCAGAGGGACCACTGAAGCTTTCTTT

V gene: TRBV6-1
clone size: many
D gene: TRBD2
J gene: TRBJ2-7
CDR3 protein: CATSWGGGGNEQYF
CDR3 DNA: TGTGCCACCTCCTGGGGGGGAGGCGGGAACGAGCAGTACTTC

V gene: TRBV28
clone size: NA
D gene: NA
J gene: TRBJ2-7
CDR3 protein: CASTLVGGRYEQYF
CDR3 DNA: TGTGCCAGCACCCTGGTAGGCGGACGATACGAGCAGTACTTC

V gene: TRBV27
clone size: NA
D gene: TRBD1
J gene: TRBJ1-2
CDR3 protein: CASSLSSRTGGYGYTF
CDR3 DNA: TGTGCCAGCAGTTTATCCTCGCGGACAGGGGGTTATGGCTACACCTTC

V gene: TRBV29-1
clone size: NA
D gene: TRBD1
J gene: TRBJ1-5
CDR3 protein: CSVAQGASNQPQHF
CDR3 DNA: TGCAGCGTCGCTCAGGGGGCTAGCAATCAGCCCCAGCATTTT

V gene: TRBV4-1
clone size: NA
D gene: NA
J gene: TRBJ1-2
CDR3 protein: CASSQDRTALSYGYTF
CDR3 DNA: TGCGCCAGCAGCCAAGACCGCACGGCTCTAAGCTATGGCTACACCTTC

V gene: TRBV7-8
clone size: NA
D gene: NA
J gene: TRBJ1-5
CDR3 protein: CASSSDSWGYQPQHF
CDR3 DNA: TGTGCCAGCAGTTCCGACAGCTGGGGATATCAGCCCCAGCATTTT

V gene: TRBV4-1
clone size: many
D gene: NA
J gene: TRBJ2-7
CDR3 protein: CASSQPSQGLYEQYF
CDR3 DNA: TGCGCCAGCAGCCAGCCTAGCCAGGGGCTCTACGAGCAGTACTTC

V gene: TRBV30
clone size: many
D gene: NA
J gene: TRBJ2-7
CDR3 protein: CAWNNLGLNEQYF
CDR3 DNA: TGTGCCTGGAACAATCTTGGGCTAAACGAGCAGTACTTC

V gene: TRBV30
clone size: many
D gene: NA
J gene: TRBJ2-7
CDR3 protein: CAWSVVPTGNYEQYF
CDR3 DNA: TGTGCCTGGAGTGTAGTCCCGACGGGCAACTACGAGCAGTACTTC

V gene: TRBV13
clone size: many
D gene: NA
J gene: TRBJ2-7
CDR3 protein: CASSLFGRAPVEQYF
CDR3 DNA: TGTGCCAGCAGCTTATTTGGCAGGGCCCCAGTTGAGCAGTACTTC

V gene: TRBV20-1
clone size: NA
D gene: TRBD2
J gene: TRBJ2-1
CDR3 protein: CSAPPSGSSYEQFF
CDR3 DNA: TGCAGTGCTCCCCCTAGCGGGAGTTCCTATGAGCAGTTCTTC

V gene: TRBV6-2/TRBV6-3
clone size: NA
D gene: NA
J gene: TRBJ1-3
CDR3 protein: CASSYEQGHSGNTIYF
CDR3 DNA: TGTGCCAGCAGTTACGAGCAAGGACACTCTGGAAACACCATATATTTT

V gene: TRBV7-9
clone size: few
D gene: NA
J gene: TRBJ2-7
CDR3 protein: CASSNGGLPYEQYF
CDR3 DNA: TGTGCCAGCAGTAATGGGGGATTACCCTACGAGCAGTACTTC

V gene: TRBV10-3
clone size: NA
D gene: TRBD2
J gene: TRBJ2-1
CDR3 protein: CAARMSVLAGGPTDYNEQFF
CDR3 DNA: TGTGCCGCCAGGATGTCAGTTCTAGCGGGAGGGCCCACGGACTACAATGAGCAGTTCTTC

V gene: TRBV28
clone size: many
D gene: NA
J gene: TRBJ2-3
CDR3 protein: CASMRTADTQYF
CDR3 DNA: TGTGCCAGCATGCGGACGGCAGATACGCAGTATTTT

V gene: TRBV24-1
clone size: NA
D gene: NA
J gene: TRBJ1-5
CDR3 protein: CATSEDFQPQHF
CDR3 DNA: TGTGCCACCAGTGAGGACTTCCAGCCCCAGCATTTT

V gene: TRBV5-6
clone size: NA
D gene: NA
J gene: TRBJ2-5
CDR3 protein: CASSLGVRGHQETQYF
CDR3 DNA: TGTGCCAGCAGCTTGGGGGTCAGGGGCCACCAAGAGACCCAGTACTTC

V gene: TRBV2
clone size: many
D gene: NA
J gene: TRBJ1-4
CDR3 protein: CASRRTAEKLFF
CDR3 DNA: TGTGCCAGCAGGAGGACGGCCGAAAAACTGTTTTTT

V gene: TRBV12-3/TRBV12-4
clone size: many
D gene: NA
J gene: TRBJ1-4
CDR3 protein: CASSLRGGNDEKLFF
CDR3 DNA: TGTGCCAGCAGTTTACGGGGAGGGAACGATGAAAAACTGTTTTTT

V gene: TRBV2
clone size: NA
D gene: TRBD1
J gene: TRBJ2-7
CDR3 protein: CASSLGQRTYEQYF
CDR3 DNA: TGTGCCAGCAGTTTGGGACAGAGGACTTACGAGCAGTACTTC

V gene: TRBV7-2
clone size: many
D gene: NA
J gene: TRBJ2-4
CDR3 protein: CASSPLARGIQYF
CDR3 DNA: TGTGCCAGCAGCCCGCTGGCCCGAGGCATTCAGTACTTC

V gene: TRBV6-1
clone size: many
D gene: NA
J gene: TRBJ2-2
CDR3 protein: CASSAGSRGEDTGELFF
CDR3 DNA: TGTGCCAGCAGTGCCGGATCTCGGGGAGAGGACACCGGGGAGCTGTTTTTT

V gene: TRBV30
clone size: many
D gene: NA
J gene: TRBJ2-7
CDR3 protein: CAWSVLGPPYEQYF
CDR3 DNA: TGTGCCTGGAGTGTTTTAGGGCCGCCCTACGAGCAGTACTTC

V gene: TRBV20-1
clone size: few
D gene: TRBD1
J gene: TRBJ2-7
CDR3 protein: CSALFGQGHIGQYF
CDR3 DNA: TGCAGTGCCCTCTTCGGACAGGGGCATATTGGGCAGTACTTC

V gene: TRBV27
clone size: many
D gene: NA
J gene: TRBJ2-7
CDR3 protein: CASSLVGSYYEQYF
CDR3 DNA: TGTGCCAGCAGTTTAGTGGGCTCCTACTACGAGCAGTACTTC